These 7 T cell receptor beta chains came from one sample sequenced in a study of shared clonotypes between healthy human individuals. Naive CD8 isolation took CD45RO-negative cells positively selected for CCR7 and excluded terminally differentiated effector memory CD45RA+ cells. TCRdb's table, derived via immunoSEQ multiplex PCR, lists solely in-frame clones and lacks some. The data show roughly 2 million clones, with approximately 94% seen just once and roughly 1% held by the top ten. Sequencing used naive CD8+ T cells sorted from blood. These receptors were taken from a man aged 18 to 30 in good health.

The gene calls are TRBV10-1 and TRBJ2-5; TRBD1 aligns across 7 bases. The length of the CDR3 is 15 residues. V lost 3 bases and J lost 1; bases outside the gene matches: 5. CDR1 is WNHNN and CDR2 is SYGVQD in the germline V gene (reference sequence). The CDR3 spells CASSEGTVTQETQYF. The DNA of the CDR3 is TGCGCCAGCAGTGAAGGGACAGTTACCCAAGAGACCCAGTACTTC.

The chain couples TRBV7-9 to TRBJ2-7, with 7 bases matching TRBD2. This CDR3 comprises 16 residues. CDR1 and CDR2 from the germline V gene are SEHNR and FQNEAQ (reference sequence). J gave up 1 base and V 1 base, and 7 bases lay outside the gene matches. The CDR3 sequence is CASSLEETSPSYEQYF. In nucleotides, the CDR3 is TGTGCCAGCAGCTTAGAGGAGACTAGCCCTTCCTACGAGCAGTACTTC.

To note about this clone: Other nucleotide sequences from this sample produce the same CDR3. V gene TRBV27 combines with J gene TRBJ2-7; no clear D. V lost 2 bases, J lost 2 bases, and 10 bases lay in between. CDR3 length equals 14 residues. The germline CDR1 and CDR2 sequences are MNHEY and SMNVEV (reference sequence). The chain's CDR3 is CASSLAGSTYEQYF. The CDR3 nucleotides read TGTGCCAGCAGTTTAGCTGGGTCAACCTACGAGCAGTACTTC.

CDR3 sequence: CASSFRGLTYNEQFF. CDR3 coding DNA: TGCGCCAGCAGCTTTCGGGGGCTTACCTACAATGAGCAGTTCTTC. The gene calls are TRBV5-1 and TRBJ2-1; perhaps D is TRBD1 or TRBD2 (6 bases each). V gave up 2 bases and J gave up 2 bases, with 11 bases separating them. The CDR3 length is 15 residues. Germline V gene data show CDR1 as SGHRS and CDR2 as YFSETQ. Filled out from reference TRBV5-1 and TRBJ2-1, the complete variable domain reads KAGVTQTPRYLIKTRGQQVTLSCSPISGHRSVSWYQQTPGQGLQFLFEYFSETQRNKGNFPGRFSGRQFSNSRSEMNVSTLELGDSALYLCASSFRGLTYNEQFFGPGTRLTVL.

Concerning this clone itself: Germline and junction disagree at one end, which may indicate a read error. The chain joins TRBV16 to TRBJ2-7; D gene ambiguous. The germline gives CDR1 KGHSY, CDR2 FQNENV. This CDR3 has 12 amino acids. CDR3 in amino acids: CASSLTSSEQYF. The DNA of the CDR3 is TGTGCCAGCAGCCTGACTTCCTCCGAGCAGTACTTC.

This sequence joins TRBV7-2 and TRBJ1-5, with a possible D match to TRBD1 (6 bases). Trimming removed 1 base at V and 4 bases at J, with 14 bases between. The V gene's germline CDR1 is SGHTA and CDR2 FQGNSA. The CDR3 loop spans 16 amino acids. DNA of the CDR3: TGTGCCAGCAGCTTAGATAGTGGCCAGGGGAATCAGCCCCAGCATTTT. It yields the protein CASSLDSGQGNQPQHF.

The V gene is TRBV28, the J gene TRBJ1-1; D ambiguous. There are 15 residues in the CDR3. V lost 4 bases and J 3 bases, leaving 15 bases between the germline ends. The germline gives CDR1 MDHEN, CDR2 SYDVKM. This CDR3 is CASSSTWVGHTEAFF. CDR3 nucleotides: TGTGCCAGCAGTTCAACCTGGGTCGGACACACTGAAGCTTTCTTT.